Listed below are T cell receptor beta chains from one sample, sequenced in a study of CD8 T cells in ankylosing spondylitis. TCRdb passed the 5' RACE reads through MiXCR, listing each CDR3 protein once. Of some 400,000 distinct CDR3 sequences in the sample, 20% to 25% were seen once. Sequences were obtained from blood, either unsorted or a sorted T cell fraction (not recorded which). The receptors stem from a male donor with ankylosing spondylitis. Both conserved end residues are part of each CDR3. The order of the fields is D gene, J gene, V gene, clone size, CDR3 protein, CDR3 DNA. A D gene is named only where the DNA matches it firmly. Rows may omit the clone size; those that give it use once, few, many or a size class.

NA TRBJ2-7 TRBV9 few CASSVDGSATYEQYF TGTGCCAGCAGCGTAGATGGTAGCGCAACCTACGAGCAGTACTTC
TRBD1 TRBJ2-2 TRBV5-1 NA CASNNPGTVNTGELFF TGCGCCAGCAACAACCCCGGGACAGTGAACACCGGGGAGCTGTTTTTT
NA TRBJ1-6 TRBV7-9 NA CASSAYRAAGNSPLHF TGTGCCAGCAGCGCCTACAGGGCCGCGGGGAATTCACCCCTCCACTTT
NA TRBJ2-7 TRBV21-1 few CASSKGFGRAGGPREQYF TGTGCCAGCAGCAAAGGATTTGGACGAGCGGGAGGGCCGCGGGAGCAGTACTTC
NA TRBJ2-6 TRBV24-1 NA CATGGPTGANVLTF TGTGCCACCGGGGGTCCCACTGGGGCCAACGTCCTGACTTTC
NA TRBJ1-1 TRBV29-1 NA CSGGRAGWNTEAFF TGCAGCGGTGGCCGAGCTGGCTGGAACACTGAAGCTTTCTTT
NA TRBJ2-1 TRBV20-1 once CSVDGSGWNEQFF TGCAGTGTAGACGGCTCCGGGTGGAATGAGCAGTTCTTC
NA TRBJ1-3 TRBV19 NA CASRTPNSGNTIYF TGTGCCAGTCGGACACCCAACTCTGGAAACACCATATATTTT
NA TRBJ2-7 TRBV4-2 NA CASSQGGGRTGLYEQYF TGTGCCAGCAGCCAAGGCGGTGGCCGGACGGGACTCTACGAGCAGTACTTC
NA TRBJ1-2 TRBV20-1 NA CSARDPLKMGDYGYTF TGCAGTGCTAGAGATCCCCTAAAGATGGGCGACTATGGCTACACCTTC
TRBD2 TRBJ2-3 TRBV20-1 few CSARVLAGFGETQYF TGCAGTGCTAGGGTACTAGCGGGCTTTGGGGAGACGCAGTATTTT
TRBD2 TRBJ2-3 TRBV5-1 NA CASSFRPSGNTDTQYF TGCGCCAGCAGCTTTCGGCCTAGCGGGAACACAGATACGCAGTATTTT
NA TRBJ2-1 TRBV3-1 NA CASSQDGNFLVYNEQFF TGTGCCAGCAGCCAAGACGGTAACTTCCTTGTCTACAATGAGCAGTTCTTC
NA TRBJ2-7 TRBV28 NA CASSLPRHEQYF TGTGCCAGCAGTTTACCCCGGCACGAGCAGTACTTC
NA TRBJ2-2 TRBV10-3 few CAIESNEGTGELFF TGTGCCATCGAATCAAACGAAGGCACCGGGGAGCTGTTTTTT
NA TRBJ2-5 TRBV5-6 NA CASSLRVAETQYF TGTGCCAGCAGCTTGAGGGTTGCTGAGACCCAGTACTTC
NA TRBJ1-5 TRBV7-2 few CASSSATVQPQHF TGTGCCAGCAGCTCCGCAACTGTTCAGCCCCAGCATTTT
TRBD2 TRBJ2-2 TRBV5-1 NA CASSYKGLADYTGELFF TGCGCCAGCAGCTACAAAGGACTAGCGGATTACACCGGGGAGCTGTTTTTT
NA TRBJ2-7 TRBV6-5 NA CASSNGGTLYEQYF TGTGCCAGCAGTAACGGGGGAACGCTTTACGAGCAGTACTTC
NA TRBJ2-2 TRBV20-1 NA CSARKGVNTGELFF TGCAGTGCTAGAAAGGGAGTAAACACCGGGGAGCTGTTTTTT
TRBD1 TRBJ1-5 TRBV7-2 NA CASSSQGLSQPQHF TGTGCCAGCAGCTCACAGGGGTTAAGTCAGCCCCAGCATTTT
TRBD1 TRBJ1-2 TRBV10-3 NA CAISDLGQNGYTF TGTGCCATCAGTGACCTGGGACAGAATGGCTACACCTTC
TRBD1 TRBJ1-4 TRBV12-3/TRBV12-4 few CASSGQGANEKLFF TGTGCCAGCAGCGGACAGGGGGCAAATGAAAAACTGTTTTTT
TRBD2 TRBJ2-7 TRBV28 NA CASSPPGLGPYEQYF TGTGCCAGCAGTCCTCCGGGACTAGGACCCTACGAGCAGTACTTC
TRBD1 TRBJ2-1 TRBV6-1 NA CASSQDRDSYNEQFF TGTGCCAGCAGTCAGGACAGGGACTCCTACAATGAGCAGTTCTTC
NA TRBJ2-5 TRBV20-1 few CSARDYRDVLETQYF TGCAGTGCTAGGGACTACCGGGACGTACTTGAGACCCAGTACTTC
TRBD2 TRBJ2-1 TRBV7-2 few CASSGLAGFNEQFF TGTGCCAGCAGTGGCCTAGCGGGATTCAATGAGCAGTTCTTC
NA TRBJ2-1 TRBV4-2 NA CASSRKGGGDWDEQFF TGTGCCAGCAGCCGCAAGGGGGGCGGTGATTGGGATGAGCAGTTCTTC
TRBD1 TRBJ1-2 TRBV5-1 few CASSFGRTGRNGYTF TGCGCCAGCAGCTTTGGTAGGACAGGCCGTAATGGCTACACCTTC
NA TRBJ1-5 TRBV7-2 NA CATAIGGNQPQHF TGTGCCACGGCTATCGGGGGGAATCAGCCCCAGCATTTT
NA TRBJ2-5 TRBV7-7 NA CASSTGVGETQYF TGTGCCAGCAGCACGGGAGTGGGAGAGACCCAGTACTTC
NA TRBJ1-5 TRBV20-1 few CSADQPQHF TGCAGTGCTGATCAGCCCCAGCATTTT
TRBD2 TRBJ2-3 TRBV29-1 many CSVEVTSVGTDTQYF TGCAGCGTTGAGGTTACTAGCGTGGGCACAGATACGCAGTATTTT
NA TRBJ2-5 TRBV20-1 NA CSARGAAKETQYF TGCAGTGCTAGGGGGGCAGCGAAAGAGACCCAGTACTTC
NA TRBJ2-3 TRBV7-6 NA CASSLGSPSTDTQYF TGTGCCAGCAGCTTAGGTTCCCCCAGCACAGATACGCAGTATTTT
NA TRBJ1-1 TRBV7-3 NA CASSPTMRIASTEAFF TGTGCCAGCAGCCCGACGATGCGGATCGCGAGCACTGAAGCTTTCTTT
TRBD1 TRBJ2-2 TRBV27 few CASSKGTQGAADGELFF TGTGCCAGCAGTAAGGGAACACAGGGGGCCGCGGACGGGGAGCTGTTTTTT
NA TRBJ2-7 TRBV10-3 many CAIGRISYEQYF TGTGCCATCGGGAGAATCTCCTACGAGCAGTACTTC
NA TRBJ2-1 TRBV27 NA CASSLSPVVNEQFF TGTGCCAGCAGTTTATCTCCCGTAGTTAATGAGCAGTTCTTC
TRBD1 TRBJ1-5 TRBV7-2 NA CASSDRGGHPQHF TGTGCCAGCAGCGACCGAGGGGGCCACCCCCAGCATTTT
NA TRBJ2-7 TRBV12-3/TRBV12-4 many CASTPGVGYEQYF TGTGCCAGCACCCCTGGGGTAGGGTACGAGCAGTACTTC
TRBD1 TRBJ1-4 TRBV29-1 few CSVRRQGDNEKLFF TGCAGCGTTCGCAGACAGGGGGATAATGAAAAACTGTTTTTT
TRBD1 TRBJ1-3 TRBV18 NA CASSLGQGVGNTIYF TGTGCCAGCTCACTCGGACAGGGGGTTGGAAACACCATATATTTT
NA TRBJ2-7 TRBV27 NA CASSPDPDYRSYEQYF TGTGCCAGCAGTCCGGATCCGGACTACCGTTCCTACGAGCAGTACTTC
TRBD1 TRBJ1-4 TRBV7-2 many CASSPTGGEKLFF TGTGCCAGCAGCCCGACAGGGGGTGAAAAACTGTTTTTT
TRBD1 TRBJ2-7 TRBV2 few CASGQDFPLWGQESYEQYF TGTGCCAGCGGACAGGACTTTCCTTTGTGGGGACAGGAGAGCTACGAGCAGTACTTC
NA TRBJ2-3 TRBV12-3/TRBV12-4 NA CANIGDTQYF TGTGCCAATATAGGAGATACGCAGTATTTT